This T cell receptor (beta chain) comes out of a study of spatial heterogeneity in lung cancer. TCRdb reprocessed the 5' RACE reads with MiXCR, giving one entry per CDR3 protein. The repertoire has some 120,000 distinct CDR3 sequences, approximately 12% of them found once; the top ten carry 16%. Time point in this sample: blood at routine non-recurrence follow-up after resection. Whole RNA was taken from tumor, nontumor lung or frozen PBMC; it was then sequenced unsorted. Germline CDR1 is ENHRY and CDR2 is SYGVKD. Trimming pared 11 bases from V and 2 bases from J, leaving 19 bases between. The CDR3 is made up of 14 amino acids. This clonotype was counted a few times.

This specimen was PBMCs, taken at follow-up. V usage is TRBV10-3 and J usage is TRBJ2-7, with a possible D match to TRBD1 (6 bases). The TCR comes from a male donor with early-stage non-small cell lung cancer. The CDR3 protein is CASLFQDSTYEQYF. The CDR3 region has the DNA TGTGCCTCCTTATTCCAGGACAGTACCTACGAGCAGTACTTC.